The 9 T cell receptor beta chains below come from one sample, sequenced in a study of blood T cells in healthy people across ages. Using a J-beta primer mix together with a sample-barcoded 5' primer, a second PCR was run for roughly 7 to 12 cycles. In TCRdb, the 5' RACE reads were re-called with MiXCR into one record per CDR3 protein. This table holds approximately 800,000 distinct CDR3 sequences, 46% found once. The specimen sequenced was blood. The receptor source for this set is a man aged 80 or over in good health.

This chain links TRBV7-3 with TRBJ2-5; weak D call: TRBD1 (6 bases). This CDR3 is built from 15 residues. The ends were cut back, 4 bases at V and 5 bases at J, with 17 bases in the middle. Per the germline V gene, CDR1 is SGHTA and CDR2 is FQGTGA. The CDR3 DNA is TGTGCCAGCAGCTCCCAGGGGAGAAGCTCTGAGACCCAGTACTTC. Its translation: CASSSQGRSSETQYF.

This clonotype was observed at least ten times. V gene TRBV20-1 combines with J gene TRBJ2-3; the match to TRBD2 covers 12 bases. Germline V CDR1 and CDR2: DFQATT, SNEGSKA (reference sequence). The CDR3 loop spans 15 amino acids. V trimming: 3 bases; J trimming: 6 bases; junction bases outside the gene matches: 7. Written as DNA, the CDR3 is TGCAGTGCTAGGACTAGCGGGAGTGCGATCGATACGCAGTATTTT. Residues: CSARTSGSAIDTQYF.

V gene TRBV9 combines with J gene TRBJ2-4, with D unclear. V lost 0 bases to trimming and J lost 5 bases, with 6 bases between them. The CDR3 totals 13 residues. CDR1 is SGDLS, CDR2 YYNGEE, per germline. In DNA, the CDR3 is TGTGCCAGCAGCGTAGGACTTCAAAACATTCAGTACTTC. Translated, it gives CASSVGLQNIQYF.

The table lists this clonotype with many counts. V and J are TRBV7-2 and TRBJ2-5; 7 bases map to TRBD2. This CDR3 region has 14 residues. Germline trimming cut 5 bases from V and 7 bases from J; bases unmatched to any gene: 10. Germline lookup yields CDR1 SGHTA and CDR2 FQGNSA. The chain's CDR3 is CASSAGVSGGTQYF. Written as DNA, the CDR3 is TGTGCCAGCAGCGCGGGCGTATCGGGGGGGACCCAGTACTTC.

The CDR3 spells CASRSTGYGYTF. As DNA, the CDR3 is TGTGCCAGCAGGTCGACGGGCTATGGCTACACCTTC. The chain recombines TRBV6-6 with TRBJ1-2; D is unclear. Per germline, CDR1 MNHNY and CDR2 SVGAGI (reference sequence). V lost 6 bases, J lost 4 bases, and 9 bases lay in between. This CDR3 is built from 12 residues.

Of note for this clonotype: A read error may account for a junction end that differs from germline. As DNA, the CDR3 is TGTGCCGGCAGCCAAGGAGGCGGGAGCGGTGAGCAGTTCTTC. It yields the protein CAGSQGGGSGEQFF. The J gene is TRBJ2-1, the V gene TRBV3-1; 7 bases are shared with TRBD2. Germline V lookup: CDR1 LGHDT, CDR2 YNNKEL (reference sequence). This CDR3 region has 14 residues.

The chain links TRBV18 to TRBJ1-3; 12 bases are shared with TRBD1. CDR1 is KGHSH, CDR2 LQKENI, per germline. The V segment lost 0 bases and the J segment 0 bases; nucleotides outside the gene matches: 9. The CDR3 totals 20 residues. CDR3 sequence: CASSPPWGQGAHLSGNTIYF. Written as DNA, the CDR3 is TGTGCCAGCTCACCACCGTGGGGACAGGGGGCCCACCTCTCTGGAAACACCATATATTTT.

Written as DNA, the CDR3 is TGCGCCAGCAGCTTGGTCGCAGATATGAACACTGAAGCTTTCTTT. Residues: CASSLVADMNTEAFF. This chain joins TRBV5-1 and TRBJ1-1; D call uncertain. This CDR3 region has 15 residues. Trimming removed 0 bases from V and 0 bases from J, with 9 bases in between. CDR1 is SGHRS, CDR2 YFSETQ, per germline.

CDR3 sequence: CSARLGLAREQYF. As DNA, the CDR3 is TGCAGTGCTAGATTGGGACTAGCGAGGGAGCAGTACTTC. The V and J genes are TRBV20-1 and TRBJ2-5, with 10 positions matching TRBD2. The CDR3 runs to 13 residues. The germline gives CDR1 DFQATT, CDR2 SNEGSKA (reference sequence). The trim removed 2 bases at V and 11 bases at J, leaving 8 bases unmatched.